One sample yielded the 9 T cell receptor beta chains listed below, sequenced in a study of T cells and Merkel cell carcinoma outcomes (dated by TCRdb to 2019 to 2021). The method was the immunoSEQ multiplex PCR assay. What TCRdb holds here is the immuneACCESS table cut down to in-frame rearrangements. Part of the clones is not present; checked against another copy, under half of the missing clones reflect an unresolved V gene, and the others are unexplained. This sample comprises 130 or so clones, 95% to 98% of them detected only once. Clones ranked in the top ten supply 5.5% to 7% of the sample. Sequenced input: tumor tissue from Merkel cell carcinoma. Receptors were obtained from a human donor with Merkel cell carcinoma.

V usage is TRBV25-1 and J usage is TRBJ1-3; 9 bases agree with TRBD1. V lost 2 bases, J lost 1 base, and 9 bases stayed unmatched. The germline V gene has CDR1 MGHDK and CDR2 SYGVNS. The CDR3 runs to 18 residues. The CDR3 loop reads CASSEVLGQGRSGNTIYF. The DNA of the CDR3 is TGTGCCAGCAGTGAAGTTCTGGGACAGGGTCGGTCTGGAAACACCATATATTTT.

The rearrangement joins TRBV10-2 to TRBJ2-7, with 7 positions matching TRBD1. CDR3 length: 14 amino acids. CDR1 WSHSY and CDR2 SAAADI come from the germline V gene. V shed 4 bases, J shed 3 bases, and the junction held 6 bases outside the gene matches. CDR3 sequence (DNA): TGCGCCAGCAGTGGTAGGGGGCAAGGCTACGAGCAGTACTTC. It codes for CASSGRGQGYEQYF.

V is TRBV27 and J is TRBJ1-2, with D maybe TRBD1 (6 bases). V was pared by 5 bases and J by 4 bases, with 11 bases between. CDR1 is MNHEY, CDR2 SMNVEV, per germline (reference sequence). This CDR3 has 13 residues. CDR3 loop: CASSNQQGYGYTF. CDR3 sequence (DNA): TGTGCCAGCAGTAATCAACAGGGCTATGGCTACACCTTC.

The V and J genes are TRBV19 and TRBJ2-2, with a possible D match to TRBD2 (5 bases). This CDR3 spans 15 amino acids. Germline CDR1 reads LNHDA; CDR2 reads SQIVND (reference sequence). V lost 7 bases, J lost 0 bases, and 12 bases lay in between. CDR3 amino acids: CASKLPGTNTGELFF. The CDR3 nucleotides are TGTGCCAGTAAACTACCGGGAACGAACACCGGGGAGCTGTTTTTT.

V usage is TRBV6-9 and J usage is TRBJ1-1; 7 bases line up with TRBD1. The germline CDR1 and CDR2 sequences are MNHGY and SVAAGI. The CDR3 extends over 16 amino acids. Trimming cost V 4 bases and J 1 base; bases outside gene matches: 9. CDR3 protein: CASSLETGDQNTEAFF. CDR3 DNA sequence: TGTGCCAGCAGTTTGGAAACAGGGGACCAGAACACTGAAGCTTTCTTT.

The V gene is TRBV11-1, the J gene TRBJ2-3, with TRBD1 as a possible D gene (6 bases). This CDR3 has 15 residues. CDR1 and CDR2 from the germline V gene are SGHAT and FQDESV (reference sequence). V shed 5 bases and J shed 3 bases, with 15 bases lying between them. The CDR3 DNA sequence: TGTGCCAGCAGCCCAAGACAGGTGATGACAGATACGCAGTATTTT. This gives the protein CASSPRQVMTDTQYF.

The chain uses TRBV11-2 and TRBJ1-2, with 7 bases aligning to TRBD1. The ends lost 5 bases at V and 6 bases at J; junction bases unmatched: 6. CDR1 and CDR2 (germline): SGHAT, FQNNGV. The CDR3 totals 13 residues. The CDR3 coding sequence is TGTGCCAGCAGCGAACAGGGGTTCAATGGCTACACCTTC. This encodes CASSEQGFNGYTF.

The genes are TRBV4-3 and TRBJ1-4, with TRBD1 matching 9 bases. CDR1 and CDR2 from the germline V gene are LGHNA and YSLEER. The length of the CDR3 is 15 residues. Trimming removed 0 bases from V and 5 bases from J; junction bases left unmatched: 1. CDR3 nucleotides: TGCGCCAGCAGCCAAGAGGGACAGGGAAATGAAAAACTGTTTTTT. The encoded protein is CASSQEGQGNEKLFF.

V is TRBV6-4 and J is TRBJ1-1, with unresolved D. Germline-derived CDR1 and CDR2 are MRHNA and SNTAGT. The V end lost 6 bases, the J end lost 1 base, and 9 bases lay between the germline ends. This CDR3 region has 13 residues. For the CDR3, the DNA is TGTGCCAGCAGCATAAGGGCGAACACTGAAGCTTTCTTT. Residues: CASSIRANTEAFF.